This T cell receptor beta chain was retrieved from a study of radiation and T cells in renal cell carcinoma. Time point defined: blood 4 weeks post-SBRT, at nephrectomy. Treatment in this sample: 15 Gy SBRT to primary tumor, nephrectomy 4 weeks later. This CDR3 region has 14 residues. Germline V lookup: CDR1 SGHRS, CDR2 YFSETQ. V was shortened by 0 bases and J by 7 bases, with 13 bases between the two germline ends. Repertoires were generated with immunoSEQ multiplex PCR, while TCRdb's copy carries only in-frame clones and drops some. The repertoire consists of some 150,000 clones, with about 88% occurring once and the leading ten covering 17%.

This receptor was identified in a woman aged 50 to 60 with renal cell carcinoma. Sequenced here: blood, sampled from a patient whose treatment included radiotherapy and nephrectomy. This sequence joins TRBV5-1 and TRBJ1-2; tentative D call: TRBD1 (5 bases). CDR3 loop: CASSLGRELGGYTF. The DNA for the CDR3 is TGCGCCAGCAGCTTGGGCAGGGAATTGGGTGGCTACACCTTC.